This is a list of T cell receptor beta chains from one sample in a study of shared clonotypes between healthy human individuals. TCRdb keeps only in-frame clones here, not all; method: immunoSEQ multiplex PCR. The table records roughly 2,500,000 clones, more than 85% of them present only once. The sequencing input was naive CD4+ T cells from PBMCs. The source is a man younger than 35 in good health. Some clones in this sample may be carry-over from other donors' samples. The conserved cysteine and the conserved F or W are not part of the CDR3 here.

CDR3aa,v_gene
ASSVSAQETQY,TRBV9
ASSPALAGVGGDNEQF,TRBV4-2
ASSQRGQGAPYEQY,TRBV4-3
ASMGGRASGYNEQF,TRBV28
ASSESPATGELF,TRBV25-1
ASSLYSGGGNEQF,TRBV27
ASSQRTMLIRDVGYT,TRBV4-1
ASSDRLQPQH,TRBV6-1
ASSFLGTDNNEQF,TRBV19
SASLIDRDTEAF,TRBV29-1
ASSLSSDYGYT,TRBV5-1
ASSSNQAGAGETQY,TRBV19
ASSRPQGLLNTDTQY,TRBV7-6
ASSIGGSGSYEQY,TRBV19
ASSPAGVNNEQF,TRBV18
ASSLASGYYGYT,TRBV5-4
ASSNRAENTEAF,TRBV7-2
ATNRGAPGELF,TRBV9
ASSLRAGRETQY,TRBV5-6
ASSFTGASYEQY,TRBV7-3
ASSPTGTNYGYT,TRBV5-5
ASSQVVGLNTEAF,TRBV4-2
ASSSLAGETEAF,TRBV11-1
ASSPDSPTNEKLF,TRBV18
ASSASTRQSIPRLDYGYT,TRBV5-5
ASSQDSGRASYEQY,TRBV4-2
ASSWGTGVAY,TRBV5-6
ASSPPSSFTEAF,TRBV5-1
ASSRGTGGYEQY,TRBV4-3
ASSPGQGLSGANVLT,TRBV18
ASSFDRNTGELF,TRBV7-9
ASSFRRAPRDTEAF,TRBV28
ASRTPGRPYGYT,TRBV19
AWGKSSNSYNEQF,TRBV30
ASSADAGNTEAF,TRBV9
ASSLGGGLAGETQY,TRBV7-2
ASRRTGGVNTGELF,TRBV28
SVAKGGSSYGYT,TRBV29-1
ASSPPRGPYTEAF,TRBV28
AWTSPESVNFYEQY,TRBV30
ASSLGGQGDTEAF,TRBV5-6
ASSDRDRATYEQY,TRBV2
SVRTVNTEAF,TRBV29-1
ASSNRDRRGETQY,TRBV25-1
ASSLGWGDHYGYT,TRBV5-1
ASSFVSRTAVYGYT,TRBV27